This entry features one T cell receptor beta chain sequence. Sorting used thawed, overnight-rested PBMC stained with anti-CD3, a viability dye and GMM-loaded CD1B tetramer. The lipid loaded on the CD1B tetramers was C32 glucose monomycolate from Rhodococcus equi. The CDR3 is 16 amino acids. The germline V and J ends were trimmed by 6 bases and 0 bases, with 18 bases remaining between them. CDR1 is SGHVS, CDR2 FQNEAQ, per germline. Chain pairing is unknown; alpha and beta were sequenced separately. Measured with immunoSEQ multiplex PCR; TCRdb has only the in-frame clones, and not every one. Of roughly 59,000 clones listed, about 86% are singletons. The data stem from a study of T cells in tuberculosis.

V gene TRBV7-8 combines with J gene TRBJ2-7, with D perhaps matching TRBD1 (6 bases). Sequencing used CD1b-GMM tetramer-negative cells sorted from PBMCs. The clonotype was recovered from an adult woman with latent tuberculosis. The DNA of the CDR3 is TGTGCCAGCAGATCCAGCCCAGGGGCGGCCTCCTACGAGCAGTACTTC. Translation: CASRSSPGAASYEQYF.